The rows below give T cell receptor beta chains drawn from one sample of a study of shared clonotypes between healthy human individuals. The data were produced by immunoSEQ multiplex PCR, yet TCRdb's version contains in-frame clones alone and is incomplete. The sample yields some 1.5 million clones, around 98% seen once. Sequencing was carried out using naive CD4+ T cells sorted from blood. All receptors derive from a man under 40 in good health. Both conserved end residues are part of each CDR3. D genes are given only for firm matches. Clone size is shown for a subset of rows, as once, few, many or a class of expanded clone.

TRBV5-1	NA	NA	TRBJ1-1	TGCGCCAGCAGCGGGACGGGACAAATGAACACTGAAGCTTTCTTT	CASSGTGQMNTEAFF
TRBV6-6	NA	NA	TRBJ2-7	TGTGCCAGCAGTTATGCGGGCTCCTACGAGCGGTACTTC	CASSYAGSYERYF
TRBV5-1	NA	NA	TRBJ2-7	TGCGCCAGCAGCTCCTTGCAGGGGGGAAACCACGAGCAGTACTTC	CASSSLQGGNHEQYF
TRBV9	NA	NA	TRBJ1-4	TGTGCCAGCAGCGTAGATCGGGGTAGTAATGAAAAACTGTTTTTT	CASSVDRGSNEKLFF
TRBV12-1	NA	NA	TRBJ2-7	TGTGCCAGCAGCACGCTCACCGGGGCCGAACGCGAGCAGTACTTC	CASSTLTGAEREQYF
TRBV15	NA	NA	TRBJ2-7	TGTGCCACCAGCAGAGATTCGCCCGCGAGGAACGAGCAGTACTTC	CATSRDSPARNEQYF
TRBV4-3	NA	TRBD2	TRBJ2-7	TGCGCCAGCAGCCGCTCGGGAGCGGGAACCTTCTACGAGCAGTACTTC	CASSRSGAGTFYEQYF
TRBV5-6	NA	NA	TRBJ2-1	TGTGCCAGCAGCTCCAACACCCGGAGGGAGAATTACAATGAGCAGTTCTTC	CASSSNTRRENYNEQFF
TRBV28	NA	NA	TRBJ2-6	TGTGCCAGCCGGGCGGTGGGGTCTGGGGCCAACGTCCTGACTTTC	CASRAVGSGANVLTF
TRBV7-9	NA	TRBD2	TRBJ2-3	TGTGCCAGCAGCACCCCGGGACTAGCGGGACTGTCAGATACGCAGTATTTT	CASSTPGLAGLSDTQYF
TRBV14	NA	NA	TRBJ2-2	TGTGCCAGCAATCATCTCGCCGGGGAGCTGTTTTTT	CASNHLAGELFF
TRBV9	NA	NA	TRBJ2-3	TGTGCCAGCAGCGCCCGACAGGGCACAGATACGCAGTATTTT	CASSARQGTDTQYF
TRBV4-2	NA	TRBD2	TRBJ2-3	TGTGCCAGCAGCCAAGATAAAAGTTTAACTAGCGGTACAGATACGCAGTATTTT	CASSQDKSLTSGTDTQYF
TRBV18	NA	NA	TRBJ2-2	TGTGCCAGCTCACCTATCGACACCGGGGAGCTGTTTTTT	CASSPIDTGELFF
TRBV9	NA	NA	TRBJ2-5	TGTGCCAGCAGCGCGACGGTGCAAGAGACCCAGTACTTC	CASSATVQETQYF
TRBV7-8	NA	TRBD2	TRBJ2-7	TGTGCCAGCAGCTTATCTGGACTAGCGACCTACGAGCAGTACTTC	CASSLSGLATYEQYF
TRBV9	NA	TRBD1	TRBJ2-7	TGTGCCAGCAGCGCCTTACCCGCGACAGGGTTCCACGAGCAGTACTTC	CASSALPATGFHEQYF
TRBV28	NA	NA	TRBJ1-2	TGTGCCAGCAGTTCAGCGGGCCCATATGGCTACACCTTC	CASSSAGPYGYTF
TRBV20-1	NA	NA	TRBJ2-5	TGCAGTGCTGGCGGGGAGACCCAGTACTTC	CSAGGETQYF
TRBV5-1	NA	NA	TRBJ2-5	TGCGCCAGCAGCTTCGAATACCAAGAGACCCAGTACTTC	CASSFEYQETQYF
TRBV18	NA	NA	TRBJ1-3	TGTGCCAGCTCGCCCGGGACTCCGGGAAACACCATATATTTT	CASSPGTPGNTIYF
TRBV6-5	NA	TRBD1	TRBJ2-3	TGTGCCAGCAGTTACCGACAGGGGCCGGATACGCAGTATTTT	CASSYRQGPDTQYF
TRBV29-1	NA	NA	TRBJ2-5	TGCAGCGTAGCCTTTTGGAAGCGAATCAACCAAGAGACCCAGTACTTC	CSVAFWKRINQETQYF
TRBV18	NA	NA	TRBJ1-2	TGTGCCAGCTCACCACCGGGAAACTATGGCTACACCTTC	CASSPPGNYGYTF
TRBV19	NA	TRBD1	TRBJ1-3	TGTGCCAGTGGGAGACAGGGGAGCTCTGGAAACACCATATATTTT	CASGRQGSSGNTIYF
TRBV29-1	NA	NA	TRBJ2-7	TGCAGCGTAATAGTGGGAGGCTACGAGCAGTACTTC	CSVIVGGYEQYF
TRBV7-2	NA	TRBD1	TRBJ2-5	TGTGCCAGCAGCCTACAGGGGGGCCAGGGGGAGACCCAGTACTTC	CASSLQGGQGETQYF
TRBV5-8	NA	NA	TRBJ1-5	TGTGCCAGCAGCTTGGGGGGGCGAGATCAGCCCCAGCATTTT	CASSLGGRDQPQHF
TRBV7-9	NA	NA	TRBJ1-6	TGTGCCAGCAGCTTAAGGGGGAATTCACCCCTCCACTTT	CASSLRGNSPLHF
TRBV15	once	TRBD2	TRBJ2-3	TGTGCCACCAGCAGAGCTCGCGGGAGCCCAACAGATACGCAGTATTTT	CATSRARGSPTDTQYF
TRBV18	once	TRBD1	TRBJ2-1	TGTGCCAGCTCACCACGCCAGGGGGCCGGCGAAAACAATGAGCAGTTCTTC	CASSPRQGAGENNEQFF
TRBV10-3	once	TRBD2	TRBJ2-3	TGTGCCATCAGTGAGTCTTCTAGCGGGATCGTTGATACGCAGTATTTT	CAISESSSGIVDTQYF